The 14 T cell receptor beta chains reported below all come from one sample, sequenced in a study of T cells after yellow fever vaccination. Each CDR3 protein is one row after TCRdb ran MiXCR on the 5' RACE reads. The sample consists of hundreds of thousands of distinct CDR3 sequences, roughly 20% of them appearing once. The input for sequencing was PBMCs, taken before the yellow fever booster vaccination. The receptors were sampled from a man between 18 and 35 years old who received the YFV17D yellow fever vaccine.

This rearrangement joins TRBV7-3 to TRBJ2-1, with D unresolved. The CDR3 consists of 13 residues. Between the trimmed V and J ends, which lost 3 bases and 8 bases, there was a span of 11 bases. CDR1 is SGHTA, CDR2 FQGTGA, per germline. CDR3 region: CASSFRSGDEQFF. In DNA, the CDR3 is TGTGCCAGCAGCTTCAGGTCAGGTGATGAGCAGTTCTTC. The variable domain in full, with the rest retrieved from reference TRBV7-3 and TRBJ2-1, is GAGVSQTPSNKVTEKGKYVELRCDPISGHTALYWYRQSLGQGPEFLIYFQGTGAADDSGLPNDRFFAVRPEGSVSTLKIQRTERGDSAVYLCASSFRSGDEQFFGPGTRLTVL.

This clonotype was seen ten or more times. V gene TRBV27 combines with J gene TRBJ1-2; D not certain. Trimming pared 0 bases from V and 4 bases from J, leaving 6 bases between. The CDR3 totals 13 residues. Germline V gene sequence: CDR1 MNHEY, CDR2 SMNVEV (reference sequence). The CDR3: CASSLSDGYGYTF. In DNA, the CDR3 is TGTGCCAGCAGTTTATCTGACGGCTATGGCTACACCTTC.

V usage is TRBV28 and J usage is TRBJ1-1, with TRBD1 matching 8 bases. Germline assignment: CDR1 MDHEN and CDR2 SYDVKM. V was clipped by 5 bases and J by 1 base; unmatched bases: 3. CDR3 size: 14 residues. DNA for the CDR3: TGTGCCAGCAGTGTCGGACAGGGGAACACTGAAGCTTTCTTT. Protein product: CASSVGQGNTEAFF.

The chain couples TRBV6-1 to TRBJ1-2; weak D call: TRBD1 (6 bases). V lost 6 bases and J 6 bases, leaving 11 bases between the germline ends. CDR3 size: 12 residues. Germline V gene lookup returns CDR1 MNHNS and CDR2 SASEGT. In nucleotides, the CDR3 is TGTGCCAGCAGGGAATACAGGGATGGCTACACCTTC. Residues: CASREYRDGYTF.

This chain's CDR3 is CASSSRSGLAGEPADTQYF. The CDR3 DNA reads TGTGCCAGCAGTTCAAGATCGGGACTAGCGGGGGAACCTGCAGATACGCAGTATTTT. The chain joins TRBV12-3 or TRBV12-4 to TRBJ2-3; 14 bases line up with TRBD2. V dropped 4 bases and J dropped 4; count of bases not matched to a gene: 13. This CDR3 region has 19 residues.

The chain employs TRBV7-9 and TRBJ1-6; 10 bases line up with TRBD1. The CDR3 runs to 17 residues. The V gene's germline CDR1 is SEHNR and CDR2 FQNEAQ (reference sequence). V dropped 7 bases and J dropped 0; count of bases not matched to a gene: 6. CDR3 in amino acids: CASNRQGASSYNSPLHF. The DNA of the CDR3 is TGTGCCAGCAACCGACAGGGGGCGAGCTCCTATAATTCACCCCTCCACTTT.

This clonotype came up a few times. V is TRBV5-1 and J is TRBJ2-5; D unresolved. The germline gives CDR1 SGHRS, CDR2 YFSETQ. CDR3 size: 13 residues. Trimming cost V 2 bases and J 1 base, with 6 bases left between them. CDR3 coding DNA: TGCGCCAGCAGCTTTGCGTCCCAAGAGACCCAGTACTTC. Translating it yields CASSFASQETQYF.

There are a few counts of this clonotype. The chain links TRBV4-1 to TRBJ2-1; D gene ambiguous. Trimming removed 7 bases at V and 5 bases at J, with 18 bases between. CDR1 is MGHRA, CDR2 YSYEKL, per germline. CDR3 length: 15 amino acids. The CDR3 coding sequence is TGCGCCAGCAAATCCCAGGTTAATACACACAATGAGCAGTTCTTC. This translates into CASKSQVNTHNEQFF.

V is TRBV12-3 or TRBV12-4 and J is TRBJ1-2; 9 bases match TRBD1. This CDR3 is 14 amino acids long. V dropped 5 bases and J dropped 5; count of bases not matched to a gene: 6. The DNA of the CDR3 is TGTGCCAGCAGTCCGACAGGGGGTTCGTATGGCTACACCTTC. This sequence encodes CASSPTGGSYGYTF.

J is TRBJ1-1 and V is TRBV3-1; TRBD1 might be the D (5 bases). Germline V gives CDR1 LGHDT, CDR2 YNNKEL (reference sequence). The CDR3 contains 16 residues. V lost 1 base and J 0 bases, leaving 12 bases between the germline ends. This CDR3 is CASSQAGRFMNTEAFF. The CDR3 DNA follows: TGTGCCAGCAGCCAAGCGGGACGCTTTATGAACACTGAAGCTTTCTTT.

This rearrangement joins TRBV4-1 to TRBJ1-2; no definite D call. V lost 0 bases, J lost 7 bases, and 12 bases lay in between. The length of the CDR3 is 14 residues. CDR1 is MGHRA and CDR2 is YSYEKL in the germline V gene. In DNA, the CDR3 is TGCGCCAGCAGCCAAGAACGGGGTTGGGGTGGCTACACCTTC. As protein: CASSQERGWGGYTF.

This clonotype was detected a few times. This chain joins TRBV21-1 and TRBJ1-4; TRBD1 reflects the table's D call only, with no check against the DNA. TRBV21-1 is listed as a pseudogene. The CDR3 contains 20 residues. DNA for the CDR3: TGTGCCAGCAGCAAAGCTAGGGGCAGGGGAGGTTGGTTGACTAATGAAAAACTGTTTTTT. Its translation: CASSKARGRGGWLTNEKLFF.

This clonotype was counted a few times. This CDR3 reads CASSFPGQDYTQYF. CDR3 nucleotide sequence: TGTGCCAGCAGCTTCCCGGGACAGGATTATACGCAGTATTTT. This chain links TRBV11-2 with TRBJ2-3, with 8 bases lining up with TRBD1. V was clipped by 3 bases and J by 7 bases; unmatched bases: 6. The CDR3 runs 14 residues. Germline CDR1 and CDR2: SGHAT and FQNNGV.

This clonotype occurred a few times. The chain has TRBV7-2 and TRBJ2-3; D is undetermined. The germline CDR1 and CDR2 sequences are SGHTA and FQGNSA. The length of the CDR3 is 13 residues. Trimming shortened V by 5 bases and J by 6 bases, and 12 bases separated the two germline ends. CDR3 amino acids: CASSRTHRDTQYF. CDR3 DNA sequence: TGTGCCAGCAGCCGCACCCACCGGGATACGCAGTATTTT.